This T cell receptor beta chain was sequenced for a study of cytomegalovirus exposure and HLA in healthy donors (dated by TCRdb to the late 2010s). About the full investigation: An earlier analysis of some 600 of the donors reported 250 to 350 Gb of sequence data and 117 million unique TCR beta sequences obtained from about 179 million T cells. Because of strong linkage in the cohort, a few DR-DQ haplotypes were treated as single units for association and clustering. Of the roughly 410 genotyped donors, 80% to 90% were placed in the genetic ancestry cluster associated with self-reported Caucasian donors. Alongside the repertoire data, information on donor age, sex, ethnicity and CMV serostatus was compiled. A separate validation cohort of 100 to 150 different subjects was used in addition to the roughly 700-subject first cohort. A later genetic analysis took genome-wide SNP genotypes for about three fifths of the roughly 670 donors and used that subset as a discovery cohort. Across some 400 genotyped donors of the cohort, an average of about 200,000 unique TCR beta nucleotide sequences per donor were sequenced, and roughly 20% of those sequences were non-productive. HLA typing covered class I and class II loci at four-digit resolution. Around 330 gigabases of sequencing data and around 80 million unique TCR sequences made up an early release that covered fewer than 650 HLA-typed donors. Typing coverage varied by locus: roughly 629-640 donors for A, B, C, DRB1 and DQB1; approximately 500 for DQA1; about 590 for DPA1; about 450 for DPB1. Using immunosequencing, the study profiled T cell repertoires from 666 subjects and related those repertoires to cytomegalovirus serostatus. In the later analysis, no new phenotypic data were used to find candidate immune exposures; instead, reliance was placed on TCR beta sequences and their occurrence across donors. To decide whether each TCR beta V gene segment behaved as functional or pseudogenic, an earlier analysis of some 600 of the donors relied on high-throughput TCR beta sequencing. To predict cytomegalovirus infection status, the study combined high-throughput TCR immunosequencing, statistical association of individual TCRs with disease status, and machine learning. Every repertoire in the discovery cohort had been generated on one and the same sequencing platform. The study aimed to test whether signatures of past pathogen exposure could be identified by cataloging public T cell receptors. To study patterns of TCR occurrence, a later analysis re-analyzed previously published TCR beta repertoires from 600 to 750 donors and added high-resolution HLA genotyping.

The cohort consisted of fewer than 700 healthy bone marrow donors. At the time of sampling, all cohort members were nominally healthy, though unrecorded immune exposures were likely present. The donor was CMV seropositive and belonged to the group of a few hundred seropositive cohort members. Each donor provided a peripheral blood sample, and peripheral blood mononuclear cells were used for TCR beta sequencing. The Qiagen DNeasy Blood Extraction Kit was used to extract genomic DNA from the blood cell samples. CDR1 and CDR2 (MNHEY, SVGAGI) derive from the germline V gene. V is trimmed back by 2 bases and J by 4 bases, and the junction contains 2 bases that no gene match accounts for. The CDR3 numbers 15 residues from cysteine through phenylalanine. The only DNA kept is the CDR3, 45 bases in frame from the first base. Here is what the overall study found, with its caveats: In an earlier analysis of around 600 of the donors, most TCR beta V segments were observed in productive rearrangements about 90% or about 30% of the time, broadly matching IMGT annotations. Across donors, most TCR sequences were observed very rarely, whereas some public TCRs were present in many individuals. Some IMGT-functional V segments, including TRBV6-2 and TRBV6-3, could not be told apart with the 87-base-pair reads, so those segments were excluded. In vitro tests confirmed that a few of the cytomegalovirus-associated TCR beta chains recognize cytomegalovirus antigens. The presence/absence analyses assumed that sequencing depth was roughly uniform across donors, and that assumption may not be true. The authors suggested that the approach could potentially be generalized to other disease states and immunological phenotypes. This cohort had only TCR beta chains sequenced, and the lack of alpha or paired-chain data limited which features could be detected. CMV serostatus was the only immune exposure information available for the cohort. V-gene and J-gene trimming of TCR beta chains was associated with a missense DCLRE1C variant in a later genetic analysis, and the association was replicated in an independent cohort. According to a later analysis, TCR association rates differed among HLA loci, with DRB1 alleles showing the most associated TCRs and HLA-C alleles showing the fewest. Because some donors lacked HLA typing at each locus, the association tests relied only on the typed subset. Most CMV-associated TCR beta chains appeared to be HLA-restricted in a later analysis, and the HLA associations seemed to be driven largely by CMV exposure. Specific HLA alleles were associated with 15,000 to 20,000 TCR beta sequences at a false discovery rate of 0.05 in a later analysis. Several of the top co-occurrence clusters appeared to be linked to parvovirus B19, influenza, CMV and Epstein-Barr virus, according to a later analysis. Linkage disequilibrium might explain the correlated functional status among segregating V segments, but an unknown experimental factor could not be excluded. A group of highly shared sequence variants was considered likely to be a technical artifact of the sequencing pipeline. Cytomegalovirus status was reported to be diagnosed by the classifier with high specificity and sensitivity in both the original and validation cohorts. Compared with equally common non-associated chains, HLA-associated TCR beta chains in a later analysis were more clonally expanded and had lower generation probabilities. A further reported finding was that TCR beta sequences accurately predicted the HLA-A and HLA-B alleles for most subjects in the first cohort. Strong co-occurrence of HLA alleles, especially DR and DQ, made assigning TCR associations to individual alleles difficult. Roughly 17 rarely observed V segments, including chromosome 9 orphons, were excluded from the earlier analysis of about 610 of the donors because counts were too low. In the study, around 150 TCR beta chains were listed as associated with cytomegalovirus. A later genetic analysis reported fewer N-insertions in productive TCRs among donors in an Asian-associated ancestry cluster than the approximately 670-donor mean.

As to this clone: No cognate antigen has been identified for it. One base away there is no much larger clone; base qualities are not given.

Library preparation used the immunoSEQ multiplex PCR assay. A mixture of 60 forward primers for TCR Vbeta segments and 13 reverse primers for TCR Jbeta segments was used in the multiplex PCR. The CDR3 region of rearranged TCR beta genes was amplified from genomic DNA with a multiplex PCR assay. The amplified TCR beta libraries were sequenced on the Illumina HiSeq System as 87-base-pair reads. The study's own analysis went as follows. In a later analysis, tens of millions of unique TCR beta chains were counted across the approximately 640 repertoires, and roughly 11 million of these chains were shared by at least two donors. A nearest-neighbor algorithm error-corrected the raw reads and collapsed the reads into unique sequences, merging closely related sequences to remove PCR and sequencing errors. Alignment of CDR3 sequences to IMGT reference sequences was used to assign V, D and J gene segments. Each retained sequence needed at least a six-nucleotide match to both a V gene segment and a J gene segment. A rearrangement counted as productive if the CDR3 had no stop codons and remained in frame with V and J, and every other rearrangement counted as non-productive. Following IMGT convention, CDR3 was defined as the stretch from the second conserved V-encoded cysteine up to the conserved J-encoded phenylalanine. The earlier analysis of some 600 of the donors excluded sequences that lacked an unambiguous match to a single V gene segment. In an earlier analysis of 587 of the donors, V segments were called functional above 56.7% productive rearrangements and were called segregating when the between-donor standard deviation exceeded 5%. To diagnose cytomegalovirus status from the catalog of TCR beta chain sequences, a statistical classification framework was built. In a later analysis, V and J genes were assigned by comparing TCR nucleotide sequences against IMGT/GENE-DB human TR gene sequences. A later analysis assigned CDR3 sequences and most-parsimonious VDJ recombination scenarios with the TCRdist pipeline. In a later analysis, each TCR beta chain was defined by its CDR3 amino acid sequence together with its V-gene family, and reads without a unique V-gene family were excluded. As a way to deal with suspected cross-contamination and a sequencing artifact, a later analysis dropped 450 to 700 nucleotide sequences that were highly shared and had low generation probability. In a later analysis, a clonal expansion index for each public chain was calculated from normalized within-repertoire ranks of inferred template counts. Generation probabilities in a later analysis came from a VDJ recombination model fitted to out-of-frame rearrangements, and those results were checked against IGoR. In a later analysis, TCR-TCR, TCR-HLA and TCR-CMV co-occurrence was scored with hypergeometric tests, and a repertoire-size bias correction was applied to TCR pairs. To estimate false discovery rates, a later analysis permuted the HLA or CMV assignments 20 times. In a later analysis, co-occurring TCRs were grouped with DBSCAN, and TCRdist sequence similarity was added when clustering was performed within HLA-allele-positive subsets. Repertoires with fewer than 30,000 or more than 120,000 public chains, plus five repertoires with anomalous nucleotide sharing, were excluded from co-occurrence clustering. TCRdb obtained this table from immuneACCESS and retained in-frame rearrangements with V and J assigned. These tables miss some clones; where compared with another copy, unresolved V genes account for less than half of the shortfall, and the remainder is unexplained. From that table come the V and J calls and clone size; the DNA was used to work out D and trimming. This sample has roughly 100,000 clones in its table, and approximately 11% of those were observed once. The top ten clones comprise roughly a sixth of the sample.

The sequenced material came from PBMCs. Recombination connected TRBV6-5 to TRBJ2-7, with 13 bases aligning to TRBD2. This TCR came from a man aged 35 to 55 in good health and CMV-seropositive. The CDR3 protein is CASSYGLAGAYEQYF. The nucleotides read TGTGCCAGCAGTTACGGACTAGCGGGAGCGTACGAGCAGTACTTC.